This entry is about one TCR beta chain. This clone was counted between two and nine times. What antigen it recognizes has not been identified. The sample holds no much larger clone one base away, and base qualities are not on file. The germline V gene (reference sequence) sets CDR1 to LGHDT and CDR2 to YNNKEL. Trimming takes 4 bases off V and 5 bases off J; junction bases not matched to a gene: 10. The CDR3 measures 15 amino acids from cysteine to phenylalanine. Only the CDR3 DNA stays, 45 bases, in frame from base 1. Whole blood was collected in K2EDTA tubes by collaborating institutions according to the institutions' own protocols. For TCRbeta analysis, collaborator samples were shipped as frozen whole blood, as isolated PBMCs, or as DNA extracted from either sample type. This entry belongs to a study of blood T cell repertoires in COVID-19 (dated by TCRdb to 2020 to 2022). Regarding the study in general: Samples covering the acute and convalescent phases of COVID-19 were provided by collaborators in the United States, Italy and Spain. Where available, HLA class I and class II types were obtained from metadata supplied by the sample provider rather than from assay-based typing. The prospective study material was composed of cDNA or gDNA derived from T cells, B-cell-depleted T cells, or PBMCs. Samples were obtained from the ongoing ImmuneRACE study (first 160 participants) and from about 1,300 subjects provided by 6 global collaborators. A freely available public database, intended as a resource for researchers studying the immune response to SARS-CoV-2, is where the repertoires were released. A de-identified subject ID, COVID-19 status, age in years and sex were almost always included in the sample metadata. Subjects who had been exposed to COVID-19, were actively infected with it, or had recovered from it provided the deeply sampled blood TCRbeta repertoires that made up the dataset. Points the paper makes about the study in general: The quantity of clinical and demographic metadata differed by source and by participant and was supplied without curation.

The immunoSEQ Assay, a bias-controlled multiplex PCR, was used to amplify TCRbeta CDR3 regions from genomic DNA. For the original study's pipeline: The number of nucleated cells in each sample was estimated from the amplification of reference gene primers within the assay. Sequence reads were collapsed and filtered to measure the absolute abundance of every unique TCRbeta CDR3 rearrangement. For each sample, productive Simpson clonality was calculated as the square root of Simpson's diversity index over productive rearrangements. Sourced from immuneACCESS, this table was stored by TCRdb with only in-frame sequences that have V and J called. A share of the clones is absent; for the studies checked, an unresolved V gene accounts for under half, and the remainder has no known explanation. The V and J calls and clone size are taken from that table; D and trimming were inferred from the DNA. The sample records approximately 74,000 clones, 79% of which are singletons. The ten largest clones add up to roughly 50% of the sample.

The sample was peripheral blood. This receptor was obtained from a human donor in a cohort sampled during active COVID-19. Recombination connected TRBV3-1 (or the pseudogene TRBV3-2) to TRBJ2-5; TRBD1 agrees with 7 junctional bases. CDR3 loop: CASSPTYRGIETQYF. The DNA sequence follows: TGTGCCAGCAGCCCAACCTACAGGGGAATTGAGACCCAGTACTTC.